Shown below are 30 T cell receptor beta chains from a single sample sequenced in a study of control samples from healthy donors and cancer patients. TCRdb's table, derived via immunoSEQ multiplex PCR, lists solely in-frame clones and lacks some. The table records some 130,000 clones, approximately 90% of them present only once. Sample: blood. The receptors here all came from a man aged 40-49 years in good health.

The chain combines TRBV7-8 with TRBJ1-1; no firm D call. The V gene's germline CDR1 is SGHVS and CDR2 FQNEAQ. The CDR3 has 15 amino acids. V dropped 1 base and J dropped 0 bases, with 9 bases sitting between them. DNA for the CDR3: TGTGCCAGCAGCTTAGGGGGTAGCCTGAACACTGAAGCTTTCTTT. It translates to CASSLGGSLNTEAFF.

The chain combines TRBV10-3 with TRBJ2-7, with D perhaps being TRBD1 or TRBD2 (6 bases each). The CDR3 sequence is 13 residues long. Germline V gene lookup returns CDR1 ENHRY and CDR2 SYGVKD. Trimming took off 3 bases at V and 5 bases at J, with 11 bases between the two ends. This CDR3 reads CAISEGGDNEQYF. CDR3 in DNA: TGTGCCATCAGTGAAGGCGGGGACAACGAGCAGTACTTC.

The chain combines TRBV11-1 with TRBJ2-3; possible D gene TRBD2, 6 bases. V was shortened by 1 base and J by 2 bases, with 10 bases between the two germline ends. This CDR3 is built from 15 residues. The germline CDR1 and CDR2 sequences are SGHAT and FQDESV (reference sequence). This chain's CDR3 is CASSLVAGYTDTQYF. The CDR3 bases are TGTGCCAGCAGCTTAGTGGCGGGGTACACAGATACGCAGTATTTT. The complete variable domain, with remaining parts taken from reference TRBV11-1 and TRBJ2-3, reads EAEVAQSPRYKITEKSQAVAFWCDPISGHATLYWYRQILGQGPELLVQFQDESVVDDSQLPKDRFSAERLKGVDSTLKIQPAELGDSAMYLCASSLVAGYTDTQYFGPGTRLTVL.

As to this clone: The same CDR3 also results from other DNA sequences found in this sample. The chain has TRBV2 and TRBJ1-1; 9 positions match TRBD1. V shed 6 bases and J 3 bases; nucleotides not matched to a gene: 8. The CDR3 is 15 residues long. CDR1 and CDR2 from the germline V gene are SNHLY and FYNNEI. CDR3 region: CASRRQTGGYTEAFF. CDR3 sequence (DNA): TGTGCCAGCAGGAGACAGACAGGGGGTTACACTGAAGCTTTCTTT.

The rearrangement joins TRBV5-1 to TRBJ2-1; unclear D gene. The V end lost 4 bases, the J end lost 6 bases, and 20 bases lay between the germline ends. CDR1 and CDR2 from the germline V gene are SGHRS and YFSETQ. This CDR3 is 16 amino acids long. This CDR3 reads CASSVDIPLKGNEQFF. The CDR3 DNA reads TGCGCCAGCAGCGTCGACATCCCCTTGAAGGGCAATGAGCAGTTCTTC. Drawing the rest from reference TRBV5-1 and TRBJ2-1, the complete variable domain is KAGVTQTPRYLIKTRGQQVTLSCSPISGHRSVSWYQQTPGQGLQFLFEYFSETQRNKGNFPGRFSGRQFSNSRSEMNVSTLELGDSALYLCASSVDIPLKGNEQFFGPGTRLTVL.

The chain couples TRBV15 to TRBJ2-3, with D possibly TRBD1 on 5 matching bases. V was trimmed by 0 bases and J by 6 bases, leaving 16 bases between them. There are 16 residues in the CDR3. Germline V CDR1 and CDR2: LNHNV, YYDKDF (reference sequence). CDR3: CATSRDGEARADTQYF. CDR3 DNA: TGTGCCACCAGCAGAGATGGCGAGGCCAGGGCTGATACGCAGTATTTT.

The chain is built from TRBV20-1 and TRBJ1-5, with 7 bases fitting TRBD1. Germline V CDR1 and CDR2: DFQATT, SNEGSKA (reference sequence). This CDR3 has 14 residues. Trimming removed 3 bases from V and 1 base from J; junction bases left unmatched: 3. The CDR3 sequence: CSASNRGSNQPQHF. CDR3 coding DNA: TGCAGTGCTAGTAACAGGGGAAGCAATCAGCCCCAGCATTTT.

V usage is TRBV5-5 and J usage is TRBJ2-3, with D unclear. The CDR3 length is 14 residues. From germline, CDR1 is SGHKS and CDR2 YYEKEE (reference sequence). V was pared by 5 bases and J by 5 bases, with 15 bases between. CDR3 amino acids: CASSLATSGDTQYF. CDR3 coding DNA: TGTGCCAGCAGTCTTGCCACCAGTGGAGATACGCAGTATTTT.

This clone was detected a few times. Other DNA sequences in this specimen translate into the identical CDR3. V is TRBV28 and J is TRBJ1-1, with 8 bases matching TRBD1. Germline-derived CDR1 and CDR2 are MDHEN and SYDVKM. This CDR3 has 15 residues. The V and J ends lost 2 bases and 5 bases, in that order; junction bases with no gene match: 7. CDR3 nucleotides: TGTGCCAGCAGTTTAGGACAGGGTTTTAGAACTGAAGCTTTCTTT. Amino acid sequence: CASSLGQGFRTEAFF.

This clone was detected only once. The chain recombines TRBV5-1 with TRBJ2-3; TRBD1 might be the D (5 bases). The length of the CDR3 is 15 residues. The germline V and J ends were trimmed by 4 bases and 0 bases, with 12 bases remaining between them. Germline V CDR1 and CDR2: SGHRS, YFSETQ. The CDR3 bases are TGCGCCAGCAGCATTACAGGTGCTAGCACAGATACGCAGTATTTT. Protein: CASSITGASTDTQYF.

The chain joins TRBV30 to TRBJ1-1; weak D call: TRBD1 (5 bases). V lost 1 base and J 1 base, leaving 7 bases between the germline ends. CDR3 size: 13 residues. Germline V gene data show CDR1 as GTSNPN and CDR2 as SVGIG (reference sequence). CDR3: CAWSATGNTEAFF. The CDR3 DNA reads as TGTGCCTGGAGTGCTACAGGGAACACTGAAGCTTTCTTT. Using reference TRBV30 and TRBJ1-1 for the parts outside the CDR3, the full variable domain is SQTIHQWPATLVQPVGSPLSLECTVEGTSNPNLYWYRQAAGRGLQLLFYSVGIGQISSEVPQNLSASRPQDRQFILSSKKLLLSDSGFYLCAWSATGNTEAFFGQGTRLTVV.

V is TRBV12-3 or TRBV12-4 and J is TRBJ2-7; weak D call: TRBD1 (5 bases). Trimming stripped 8 bases from V and 5 bases from J, with 16 bases between. The CDR3 is made up of 13 amino acids. CDR3 loop: CASSYTGRDEQYF. The CDR3 coding sequence is TGTGCCAGCTCCTATACAGGTCGGGACGAGCAGTACTTC.

The rearrangement links TRBV25-1 to TRBJ1-3; a weak D match, TRBD1 (5 bases). The CDR3 has 15 amino acids. Germline values: CDR1 MGHDK, CDR2 SYGVNS. Trimming pared 5 bases from V and 0 bases from J, leaving 11 bases between. CDR3 sequence reads: CASSLTGGSGNTIYF. The CDR3 DNA sequence: TGTGCCAGCAGTCTCACCGGGGGCTCTGGAAACACCATATATTTT.

The rearrangement joins TRBV19 to TRBJ1-1; TRBD1 agrees at 8 bases. The J segment lost 4 bases and the V segment lost 3 bases, leaving 7 bases of the junction unmatched. This CDR3 has 15 amino acids. Germline V gives CDR1 LNHDA, CDR2 SQIVND (reference sequence). CDR3 nucleotides: TGTGCCAGTAGTATTGAGGCAGGGGGCATCACTGAAGCTTTCTTT. The encoded protein is CASSIEAGGITEAFF. The variable domain in full, with the rest retrieved from reference TRBV19 and TRBJ1-1, is DGGITQSPKYLFRKEGQNVTLSCEQNLNHDAMYWYRQDPGQGLRLIYYSQIVNDFQKGDIAEGYSVSREKKESFPLTVTSAQKNPTAFYLCASSIEAGGITEAFFGQGTRLTVV.

The V call is TRBV12-3 or TRBV12-4, the J call TRBJ2-7, with TRBD1 as a possible D gene (6 bases). The length of the CDR3 is 12 residues. Deletions cut 6 bases from V and 5 bases from J, with 11 bases between. In DNA form, the CDR3 reads TGTGCCAGCAGGATACAGGGCCACGAGCAGTACTTC. It encodes CASRIQGHEQYF.

The DNA of the CDR3 is TGTGCCAGCATCCCAATCCCGGCGGGGGGTTCGAATGAGCAGTTCTTC. Protein: CASIPIPAGGSNEQFF. This sequence joins TRBV7-8 and TRBJ2-1; 8 bases are a match to TRBD2. V shed 7 bases and J 7 bases; nucleotides not matched to a gene: 15. This CDR3 is built from 16 residues. CDR1 is SGHVS, CDR2 FQNEAQ, per germline.

V is TRBV5-1 and J is TRBJ1-5, with TRBD1 matching 9 bases. The CDR3 runs 15 residues. Per the germline V gene, CDR1 is SGHRS and CDR2 is YFSETQ. With 4 bases clipped from V and 7 bases from J, the junction kept 9 bases outside the gene matches. The CDR3 DNA follows: TGCGCCAGCAGCCCGACCGGGACAGGGAACCAGCCCCAGCATTTT. Its translation is CASSPTGTGNQPQHF.

V gene TRBV5-1 combines with J gene TRBJ2-1; TRBD1 aligns across 7 bases. The CDR3 has 16 amino acids. The V gene end was trimmed by 4 bases and the J gene end by 0 bases; junction bases not matched to a gene: 7. The germline V gene has CDR1 SGHRS and CDR2 YFSETQ. The CDR3, as DNA: TGCGCCAGCAGCGGATCGACAGGGAGCTCCTACAATGAGCAGTTCTTC. Residues: CASSGSTGSSYNEQFF.

CDR3 in amino acids: CARGGTVGPLEQYF. CDR3 in DNA: TGTGCCAGGGGGGGCACGGTGGGCCCTCTCGAGCAGTACTTC. The V gene is TRBV11-3, the J gene TRBJ2-7, with D perhaps being TRBD1 or TRBD2 (6 bases each). The V gene's germline CDR1 is SGHNT and CDR2 YENEEA. Trimming left V 9 bases short and J 6 bases short, with 21 bases between. The CDR3 runs to 14 residues.

The rearrangement joins TRBV30 to TRBJ2-2; D may be TRBD1 (5 bases). Germline V gene sequence: CDR1 GTSNPN, CDR2 SVGIG (reference sequence). The CDR3 is 12 amino acids. V was cut by 0 bases and J by 6 bases, with 5 bases left in between. CDR3 in amino acids: CAWSVQAGELFF. The DNA of the CDR3 is TGTGCCTGGAGTGTACAGGCCGGGGAGCTGTTTTTT.

The V gene is TRBV4-1, the J gene TRBJ1-1; no firm D call. The CDR3 is made up of 17 amino acids. In germline, CDR1 is MGHRA, CDR2 YSYEKL. V shed 4 bases and J shed 0 bases, with 18 bases lying between them. The CDR3 loop reads CASSPTTSVWVNTEAFF. The CDR3 DNA follows: TGCGCCAGCAGCCCAACCACCTCAGTGTGGGTGAACACTGAAGCTTTCTTT.

The chain joins TRBV30 to TRBJ1-2; the match to TRBD1 covers 7 bases. Germline-derived CDR1 and CDR2 are GTSNPN and SVGIG (reference sequence). V shed 4 bases, J shed 7 bases, and the junction held 3 bases outside the gene matches. The CDR3 extends over 11 amino acids. CDR3 in amino acids: CAWTTGIGYTF. Here the CDR3 DNA reads TGTGCCTGGACGACAGGGATTGGCTACACCTTC. The full variable domain, its missing parts supplied by reference TRBV30 and TRBJ1-2, is SQTIHQWPATLVQPVGSPLSLECTVEGTSNPNLYWYRQAAGRGLQLLFYSVGIGQISSEVPQNLSASRPQDRQFILSSKKLLLSDSGFYLCAWTTGIGYTFGSGTRLTVV.

This clone showed up just once. This rearrangement joins TRBV5-1 to TRBJ1-1; TRBD1 is a possible D gene (5 bases). CDR1 SGHRS and CDR2 YFSETQ come from the germline V gene. V lost 4 bases to trimming and J lost 8 bases, with 18 bases between them. This CDR3 is 14 amino acids long. The CDR3 protein is CASSIQVPEFEAFF. In DNA form, the CDR3 reads TGCGCCAGCAGCATACAGGTCCCGGAGTTCGAAGCTTTCTTT.

V gene TRBV5-6 combines with J gene TRBJ2-2; 11 bases are a match to TRBD2. Germline trimming cut 4 bases from V and 2 bases from J; bases unmatched to any gene: 4. There are 16 residues in the CDR3. Germline-derived CDR1 and CDR2 are SGHDT and YYEEEE. CDR3: CASSNRLAGNTGELFF. In nucleotides, the CDR3 is TGTGCCAGCAGCAATAGACTAGCGGGAAACACCGGGGAGCTGTTTTTT.

The V and J genes are TRBV6-5 and TRBJ1-2; 8 positions agree with TRBD1. The V gene end was trimmed by 6 bases and the J gene end by 6 bases; junction bases not matched to a gene: 9. Germline CDR1 and CDR2: MNHEY and SVGAGI. The CDR3 length is 14 residues. CDR3 protein: CASRRTGKGDGYTF. The DNA of the CDR3 is TGTGCCAGCAGACGGACAGGGAAGGGCGATGGCTACACCTTC.

This clone was found a few times. The gene calls are TRBV18 and TRBJ1-5; D is possibly TRBD1 (6 bases). V dropped 4 bases and J dropped 2 bases, with 12 bases sitting between them. The CDR3 is 15 residues long. The germline CDR1 and CDR2 sequences are KGHSH and LQKENI. The CDR3 reads CASSRRQDGNQPQHF. The CDR3 DNA reads as TGTGCCAGCTCACGTAGACAGGATGGCAATCAGCCCCAGCATTTT.

This sequence joins TRBV21-1 and TRBJ2-2; TRBD1, as called in the table, went unchecked against the DNA. TRBV21-1 is deemed a pseudogene. There are 14 residues in the CDR3. The CDR3 loop reads CASSNGQGTGELFF. The CDR3 DNA reads TGTGCCAGCAGCAATGGACAGGGGACCGGGGAGCTGTTTTTT.

The J gene is TRBJ1-5, the V gene TRBV6-2 or TRBV6-3; 9 bases agree with TRBD1. CDR3 length: 16 amino acids. CDR1 and CDR2 (germline): MNHEY, SVGEGT. Trimming removed 6 bases from V and 3 bases from J; junction bases left unmatched: 9. CDR3 region: CASSDGGQGLNQPQHF. CDR3 DNA: TGTGCCAGCAGCGACGGGGGACAGGGACTCAATCAGCCCCAGCATTTT.

The chain is built from TRBV5-6 and TRBJ2-7; 10 nucleotides agree with TRBD2. J gave up 5 bases and V 2 bases, and 4 bases lay outside the gene matches. From germline, CDR1 is SGHDT and CDR2 YYEEEE. The CDR3 runs 14 residues. This chain's CDR3 is CASSFGTSVNEQYF. The CDR3 DNA follows: TGTGCCAGCAGCTTCGGGACTAGCGTAAACGAGCAGTACTTC.

This clone was detected only a few times. The chain couples TRBV3-1 (or the pseudogene TRBV3-2) to TRBJ1-3, with D possibly matching TRBD1 (5 bases). Germline CDR1 reads LGHDT; CDR2 reads YNNKEL (reference sequence). The CDR3 contains 16 residues. The V and J ends lost 3 bases and 0 bases respectively, with 12 bases between them. CDR3 bases: TGTGCCAGCAGCCAGCTCGGGGCTCTCTCTGGAAACACCATATATTTT. It specifies CASSQLGALSGNTIYF.